Below, 5 T cell receptor beta chains from the same sample are listed, as sequenced in a study of blood T cell repertoires in COVID-19. Assay: immunoSEQ multiplex PCR; the TCRdb copy retains only in-frame clones and omits some. The sample includes approximately 230,000 clones, under 90% of them seen just once. The material sequenced was PBMCs or T cells enriched from blood (not recorded which). These receptors came from a man in his forties who had recovered from COVID-19.

CDR3 bases: TGTGCCAGCACCCCCTTTTCCTACAATGAGCAGTTCTTC. Its protein product is CASTPFSYNEQFF. V gene TRBV12-3 or TRBV12-4 combines with J gene TRBJ2-1; no reliable D call. CDR3 length equals 13 residues. V lost 7 bases and J lost 1, with 8 bases in between.

Concerning this clone: Other DNA sequences in this sample translate to the same CDR3. V is TRBV6-5 and J is TRBJ1-2; D gene unclear. The CDR3 is made up of 14 amino acids. Germline V lookup: CDR1 MNHEY, CDR2 SVGAGI. The ends were cut back, 2 bases at V and 0 bases at J, with 7 bases in the middle. This chain's CDR3 is CASSYGQANYGYTF. CDR3 nucleotides: TGTGCCAGCAGTTACGGGCAGGCTAACTATGGCTACACCTTC.

This clone came up a few times. This chain uses TRBV7-2 with TRBJ2-7, with 8 bases aligning to TRBD1. After removal of 6 bases from V and 3 bases from J, the junction contained 7 bases not matched to a gene. The CDR3 length is 14 residues. Per germline, CDR1 SGHTA and CDR2 FQGNSA. CDR3 DNA: TGTGCCAGCAGTACCGGGACAGGCCTCTACGAGCAGTACTTC. Protein: CASSTGTGLYEQYF.

This sequence joins TRBV2 and TRBJ1-1; D may be TRBD1 (5 bases). The CDR3 runs 17 residues. Trimming stripped 7 bases from V and 0 bases from J, with 21 bases between. Germline V gene lookup returns CDR1 SNHLY and CDR2 FYNNEI. CDR3 in DNA: TGTGCCAGCACTCCCCAGGAGGGACTTATTTTGAACACTGAAGCTTTCTTT. Translating it yields CASTPQEGLILNTEAFF.

This clone was picked up one time. The J gene is TRBJ2-5, the V gene TRBV18; D is unclear. Germline loops: CDR1 KGHSH, CDR2 LQKENI. The CDR3 covers 11 residues. V lost 3 bases, J lost 9 bases, and 8 bases lay in between. CDR3 amino acids: CASSPFSSQYF. DNA of the CDR3: TGTGCCAGCTCACCCTTTTCCTCCCAGTACTTC.